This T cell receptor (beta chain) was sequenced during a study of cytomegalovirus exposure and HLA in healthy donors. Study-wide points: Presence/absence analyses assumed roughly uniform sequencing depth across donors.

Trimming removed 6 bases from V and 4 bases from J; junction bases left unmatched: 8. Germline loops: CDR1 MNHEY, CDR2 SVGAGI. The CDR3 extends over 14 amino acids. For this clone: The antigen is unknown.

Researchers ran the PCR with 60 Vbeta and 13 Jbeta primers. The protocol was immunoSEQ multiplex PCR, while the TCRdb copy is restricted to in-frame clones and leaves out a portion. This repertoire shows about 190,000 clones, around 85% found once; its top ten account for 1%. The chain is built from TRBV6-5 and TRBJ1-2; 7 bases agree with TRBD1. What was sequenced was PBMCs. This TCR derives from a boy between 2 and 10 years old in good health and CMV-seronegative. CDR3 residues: CASSARTGIYGYTF. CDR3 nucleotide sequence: TGTGCCAGCAGCGCCCGGACAGGCATCTATGGCTACACCTTC.